This T cell receptor beta chain was observed in a study of blood T cell repertoires in COVID-19. Background on the study: Samples taken during acute and convalescent COVID-19 were collected in the United States, Italy and Spain. Nucleic acid was either cDNA or gDNA, and it came from T cells, B-cell-depleted T cells, or PBMCs.

Source study methods: Estimation of nucleated cell counts relied on the amplification of reference gene primers. Sequencing was performed with immunoSEQ multiplex PCR; in TCRdb, only in-frame clones are kept and a portion is missing. D and trimming were read from the DNA, whereas the V and J calls and clone size are those reported in that table. The sample has 100,000 to 150,000 clones, roughly 69% seen once; the top ten hold over 1.5%. V gave up 4 bases and J gave up 6 bases, with 10 bases separating them. CDR3 length: 12 amino acids. Germline V gene sequence: CDR1 MDHEN, CDR2 SYDVKM. This rearrangement joins TRBV28 to TRBJ2-7; D unclear. This receptor was taken from a woman in her sixties or seventies with acute or convalescent COVID-19. Sequencing was done on a sample of peripheral blood. This CDR3 reads CASSSQAFEQYF. In nucleotides, the CDR3 is TGTGCCAGCAGTTCGCAGGCTTTCGAGCAGTACTTC.